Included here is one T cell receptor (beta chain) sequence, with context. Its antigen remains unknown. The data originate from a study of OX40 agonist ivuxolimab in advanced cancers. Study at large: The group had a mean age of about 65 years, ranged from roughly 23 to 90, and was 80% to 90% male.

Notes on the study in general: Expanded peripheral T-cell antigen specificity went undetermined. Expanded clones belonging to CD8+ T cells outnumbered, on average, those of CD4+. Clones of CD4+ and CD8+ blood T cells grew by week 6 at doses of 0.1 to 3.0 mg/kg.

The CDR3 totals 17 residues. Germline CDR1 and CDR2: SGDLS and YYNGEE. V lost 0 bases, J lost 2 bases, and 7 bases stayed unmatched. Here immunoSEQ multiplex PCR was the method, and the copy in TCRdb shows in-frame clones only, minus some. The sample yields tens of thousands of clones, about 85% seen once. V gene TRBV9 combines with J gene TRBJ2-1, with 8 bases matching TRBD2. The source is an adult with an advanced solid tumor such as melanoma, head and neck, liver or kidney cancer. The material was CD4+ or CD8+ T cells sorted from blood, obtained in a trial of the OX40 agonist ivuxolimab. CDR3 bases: TGTGCCAGCAGCGTAGGAATCCCGGGGGGGCCCTACAATGAGCAGTTCTTC. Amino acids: CASSVGIPGGPYNEQFF.